The 4 T cell receptor beta chains below come from one sample, sequenced in a study of shared clonotypes between healthy human individuals. The assay was immunoSEQ multiplex PCR, and TCRdb's table has in-frame clones only and misses some. This table holds about 2.3 million clones, just under 95% found once. The sample taken for sequencing was naive CD4+ T cells from PBMCs. Subset given: CD45RA+ positively selected. The receptor source for this set is a man younger than 35 in good health. Some clones in this sample may be carry-over from other donors' samples.

The V and J genes are TRBV28 and TRBJ2-7, with TRBD2 identical over 13 bases. This CDR3 contains 16 residues. V shed 4 bases and J 6 bases; nucleotides not matched to a gene: 9. The germline V gene encodes CDR1 MDHEN and CDR2 SYDVKM. The CDR3 loop is CASSSPLAGGPSEQYF. CDR3 nucleotide sequence: TGTGCCAGCAGTTCGCCACTAGCGGGAGGGCCTTCCGAGCAGTACTTC.

The table lists this clone with a few counts. Within the sample, other DNA sequences also encode this same CDR3. The V gene is TRBV11-3, the J gene TRBJ1-1, with D hard to call. The CDR3 spans 13 residues. Trimming cost V 3 bases and J 2 bases, with 7 bases left between them. In germline, CDR1 is SGHNT, CDR2 YENEEA. CDR3 nucleotides: TGTGCCAGCAGCTTGGGCCCTAACACTGAAGCTTTCTTT. Translation gives CASSLGPNTEAFF.

The rearrangement links TRBV4-2 to TRBJ2-1; a weak D match, TRBD2 (5 bases). V was cut by 0 bases and J by 8 bases, with 14 bases left in between. Germline lookup yields CDR1 LGHNA and CDR2 YNFKEQ. The CDR3 totals 15 residues. The CDR3 loop is CASSQDRSSSDEQFF. CDR3 sequence (DNA): TGTGCCAGCAGCCAAGATCGGTCTAGCTCGGATGAGCAGTTCTTC.

The chain links TRBV29-1 to TRBJ2-3; D not resolved. Trimming removed 7 bases at V and 0 bases at J, with 8 bases between. The CDR3 is 12 residues long. Germline lookup yields CDR1 SQVTM and CDR2 ANQGSEA. The CDR3 here is CSAGPSTDTQYF. For the CDR3, the DNA is TGCAGCGCTGGCCCGAGCACAGATACGCAGTATTTT.